The present entry profiles one TCR beta chain with its context. Germline-derived CDR1 and CDR2 are SGHRS and YFSETQ. This CDR3 has 16 residues. The germline V and J ends were trimmed by 1 base and 1 base, with 13 bases remaining between them. This table comes from immunoSEQ multiplex PCR, and its TCRdb copy is limited to in-frame clones, with some not included. The sample consists of about 15,000 clones, 25% to 40% of them appearing once. This entry belongs to a study of graft-versus-host responses after intestinal transplantation. Study-wide background: The recipients all started with anti-thymocyte globulin induction and then took tacrolimus and steroids for about three years.

Findings and limits, study-wide: High graft-versus-host to host-versus-graft T cell clonal ratios marked allografts of patients with graft-donor macrochimerism.

The rearrangement uses TRBV5-1 and TRBJ2-3; D gene unclear. The TCR sequence derives from a human patient who received an intestinal transplant. The material was alloreactive CD4+ T cells from a mixed lymphocyte reaction culture, obtained before intestinal transplant. Subset here: CFSE-low proliferating T cells sorted from approximately 6-day pre-transplant mixed lymphocyte reaction (GvH or HvG direction). CDR3 coding DNA: TGCGCCAGCAGCTTGACCCGACACGTGCGCACAGATACGCAGTATTTT. Translation: CASSLTRHVRTDTQYF.